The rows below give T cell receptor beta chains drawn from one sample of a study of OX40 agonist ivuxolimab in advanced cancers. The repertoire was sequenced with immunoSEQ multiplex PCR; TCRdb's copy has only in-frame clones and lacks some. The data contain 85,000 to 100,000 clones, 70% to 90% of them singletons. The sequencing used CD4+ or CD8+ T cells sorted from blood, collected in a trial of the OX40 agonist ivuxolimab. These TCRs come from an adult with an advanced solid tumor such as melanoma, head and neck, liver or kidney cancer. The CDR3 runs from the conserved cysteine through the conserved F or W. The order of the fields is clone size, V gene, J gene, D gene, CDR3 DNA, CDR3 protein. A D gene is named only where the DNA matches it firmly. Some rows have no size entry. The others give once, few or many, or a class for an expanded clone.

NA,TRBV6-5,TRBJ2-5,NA,TGTGCCAGCACCGATTGGAGCCGGCAGGGAGAGACCCAGTACTTC,CASTDWSRQGETQYF
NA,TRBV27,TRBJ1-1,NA,TGTGCCAGCAGTTGGGGGCGGCGAGCTTTCTTT,CASSWGRRAFF
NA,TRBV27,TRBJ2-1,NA,TGTGCCAGCACCCCCCCGGGGGAGCAGTTCTTC,CASTPPGEQFF
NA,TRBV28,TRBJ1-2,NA,TGTGCCAGCACCGAAAAAAGGGTTAACTATGGCTACACCTTC,CASTEKRVNYGYTF
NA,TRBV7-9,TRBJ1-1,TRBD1,TGTGCCAGCAGCCACGGGACAGCGAACACTGAAGCTTTCTTT,CASSHGTANTEAFF
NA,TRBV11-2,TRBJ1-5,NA,TGTGCCAGCAGCTTAAGAGAGAATCAGCCCCAGCATTTT,CASSLRENQPQHF
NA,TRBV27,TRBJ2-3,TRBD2,TGTGCCAGCAGTTTATTTACCGGGACTAGCGGGGGTGAAACAGATACGCAGTATTTT,CASSLFTGTSGGETDTQYF
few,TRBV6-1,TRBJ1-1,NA,TGTGCCAGCAATCGGGCGGGGGACACTGAAGCTTTCTTT,CASNRAGDTEAFF
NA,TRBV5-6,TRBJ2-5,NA,TGTGCCGGGAGAACGCAGGCCCAAGAGACCCAGTACTTC,CAGRTQAQETQYF
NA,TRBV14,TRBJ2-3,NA,TGTGCCAGCAGTCAAGGAGATACGCAGTATTTT,CASSQGDTQYF
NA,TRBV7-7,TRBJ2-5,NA,TGTGCTAGCAGCTTAGAGTTTGCTGGACAAGAGACCCAGTACTTC,CASSLEFAGQETQYF
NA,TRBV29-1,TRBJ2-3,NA,TGCAGCGTTCATAGTCAGGGAAATACGCAGTATTTT,CSVHSQGNTQYF